This T cell receptor (beta chain) derives from a study of metastatic and nonmetastatic thyroid tumors. Study-level background: Repertoires were compared across blood and tumor or nodule tissue from malignant and benign thyroid patients. General observations from the study: Reports indicated that malignant thyroid tumors showed significantly higher TCR beta diversity than benign nodules did, in blood and tumor.

Comments on this clone: Antigen specificity is unknown. A junction end diverges from the germline sequence, so it may reflect a read error.

Methods used by the authors: Using the CDR3 differences seen across clinicopathological groups, the authors built a distant-metastasis classifier for papillary thyroid cancer, which was meant to discriminate distant-metastatic patients. MiXCR re-clonotyped the PCR reads for TCRdb. The V and J calls follow TCRdb's processing rather than the paper's. The sample lists 26,000 or so clones, 15% to 20% occurring once. No treatment of any kind had been given to any patient before thyroid surgery. The CDR3 is 13 residues long. Germline-derived CDR1 and CDR2 are SGHAT and FQDESV (reference sequence). The source material was blood. This chain uses TRBV11-1 with TRBJ1-1; D call uncertain. This receptor was identified in a male donor with papillary thyroid cancer or a benign thyroid nodule (not recorded which). Some clones in this sample may be carry-over from other donors' samples. CDR3 sequence: CVSSPGLDTEAFF. The CDR3 region has the DNA TGTGTCAGCAGCCCGGGTCTAGACACTGAAGCTTTCTTT.